The TCR beta chain under discussion was sequenced for a study of CD8+CD57+ T cells in acquired aplastic anemia. The overall study: Sorted CD4+ plus CD8+ cells gave DNA averaging about 3.2 ug.

The CDR3 runs 12 residues. V shed 8 bases and J shed 6 bases, with 13 bases lying between them. CDR1 and CDR2 (germline): SNHLY, FYNNEI. TCR beta VDJ and CDR3 profiling used genomic DNA as template. TCRdb called the reads again in MiXCR, with one record for every CDR3 protein. In the table there are about 180,000 distinct CDR3 sequences, about half of which are singletons. Patients chosen for sequencing had shown CD8+CD57+ cell expansion by flow cytometry. Blood samples were obtained from patients who had received no prior therapy. Regarding the study as a whole: Patients and controls turned out to have some 30 CD8+ CDR3 sequences in common. No significant difference in CD8+ Simpson's diversity was found between patients and controls.

In its sample, this clonotype was seen many times. The antigen is undetermined. V and J are TRBV2 and TRBJ1-1; D perhaps matches TRBD1 (5 bases). Sequencing used sorted CD4+, CD8+, or CD8+CD57+ T cells (not recorded which) from PBMCs. The sequence was collected from a human donor with aplastic anemia. The CDR3 DNA reads TGTGCCAGCTACAGGCTCTGGTCTGAAGCTTTCTTT. Amino acids: CASYRLWSEAFF.